The text below deals with one T cell receptor (beta chain). This entry comes from a study of blood T cell repertoires in COVID-19. Profiling relied on immunoSEQ multiplex PCR, and the TCRdb table lists in-frame clones only, not all of them. The data contain 150,000 to 200,000 clones, just over 90% of them seen just once; the ten biggest clones take up around 2%. The CDR3 sequence is 13 residues long. Unmatched junction bases numbered 7, after V lost 6 bases and J lost 6 bases. CDR1 and CDR2 from the germline V gene are LNHDA and SQIVND (reference sequence). Sequencing was performed on peripheral blood. V gene TRBV19 combines with J gene TRBJ1-2; 7 bases are a match to TRBD1. The receptor comes from a woman aged 60 to 75 with COVID-19, enrolled during active disease. CDR3 sequence reads: CASSQDREDGYTF. CDR3 in DNA: TGTGCCAGTAGCCAAGACAGGGAGGATGGCTACACCTTC.